Sequencing of this TCR beta chain was carried out in a study of PD-1 blockade in classical Hodgkin lymphoma. Turning to the study itself: Treatment was intravenous nivolumab, 3 mg/kg every 2 weeks, until progression. Study-wide results and caveats: Still unresolved is the cause of the repertoire differences, which may be disease activity or prior therapy. Newly diagnosed patients reportedly had lower baseline TCR diversity than healthy donors.

The CDR3 covers 15 residues. Trimming pared 4 bases from V and 0 bases from J, leaving 11 bases between. CDR1 SGHRS and CDR2 YFSETQ come from the germline V gene. Time point in this sample: cycle 4 day 1 (C4D1), after six to seven weeks of nivolumab. Each patient experienced a relapse that followed autologous stem cell transplantation, and brentuximab vedotin exposure varied. Here immunoSEQ multiplex PCR was the method, and the copy in TCRdb shows in-frame clones only, minus some. The sample yields roughly 56,000 clones, 70% to 90% seen once. With regard to this clone: As yet, its antigen is unknown. The same CDR3 can be traced to other DNA sequences in this sample.

The TCR originated in a human donor with classical Hodgkin lymphoma. The material sequenced was peripheral blood mononuclear cells (PBMCs), taken before the fourth cycle of nivolumab. The gene calls are TRBV5-1 and TRBJ1-3; the D is unclear. In nucleotides, the CDR3 is TGCGCCAGCAGCGAGGACGGGAGCTCTGGAAACACCATATATTTT. Its protein is CASSEDGSSGNTIYF.